This TCR beta chain was captured in a study of blood T cell repertoires in COVID-19. Study overall: The United States, Italy and Spain were the sources of the acute and convalescent COVID-19 samples. PBMCs, B-cell-depleted T cells, or T cells were the source of the cDNA or gDNA that made up the material.

The authors' processing: From reference gene primer amplification, estimates of nucleated cell counts were derived. Using immunoSEQ multiplex PCR, the repertoire was profiled, and TCRdb retains in-frame clones only, with some absent. V and J calls and clone size follow that table, whereas D and trimming were derived from the DNA. The sample shows 300,000 to 400,000 clones, more than 75% of them seen only once. Germline CDR1 is GTSNPN and CDR2 is SVGIG (reference sequence). V lost 3 bases and J lost 3, with 5 bases in between. The CDR3 covers 11 residues. This sequence joins TRBV30 and TRBJ1-2; D is unresolved. This TCR came from a woman under 30 who had recovered from COVID-19. The sequenced material came from peripheral blood. The CDR3 sequence is CAWSGYYGYTF. The CDR3 DNA follows: TGTGCCTGGAGCGGGTACTATGGCTACACCTTC. Looking up the rest from reference TRBV30 and TRBJ1-2 gives the full variable domain: SQTIHQWPATLVQPVGSPLSLECTVEGTSNPNLYWYRQAAGRGLQLLFYSVGIGQISSEVPQNLSASRPQDRQFILSSKKLLLSDSGFYLCAWSGYYGYTFGSGTRLTVV.